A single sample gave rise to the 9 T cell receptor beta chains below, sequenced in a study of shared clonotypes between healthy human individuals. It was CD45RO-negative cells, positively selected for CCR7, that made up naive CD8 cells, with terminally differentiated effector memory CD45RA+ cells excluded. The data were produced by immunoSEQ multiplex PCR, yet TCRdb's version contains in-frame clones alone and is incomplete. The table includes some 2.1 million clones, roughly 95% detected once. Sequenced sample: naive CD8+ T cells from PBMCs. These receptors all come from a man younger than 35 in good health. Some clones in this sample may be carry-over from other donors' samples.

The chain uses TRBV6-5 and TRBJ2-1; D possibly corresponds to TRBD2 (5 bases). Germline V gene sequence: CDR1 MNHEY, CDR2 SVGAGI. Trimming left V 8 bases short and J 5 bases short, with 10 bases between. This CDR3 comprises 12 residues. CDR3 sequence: CASGGLNNEQFF. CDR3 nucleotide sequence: TGTGCCAGCGGCGGACTCAACAATGAGCAGTTCTTC.

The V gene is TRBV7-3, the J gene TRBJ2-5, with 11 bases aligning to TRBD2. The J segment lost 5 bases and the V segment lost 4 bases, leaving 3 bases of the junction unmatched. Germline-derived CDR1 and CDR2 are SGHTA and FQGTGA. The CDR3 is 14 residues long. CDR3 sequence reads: CASSSLAGGETQYF. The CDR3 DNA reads TGTGCCAGCAGCTCTCTAGCGGGAGGTGAGACCCAGTACTTC.

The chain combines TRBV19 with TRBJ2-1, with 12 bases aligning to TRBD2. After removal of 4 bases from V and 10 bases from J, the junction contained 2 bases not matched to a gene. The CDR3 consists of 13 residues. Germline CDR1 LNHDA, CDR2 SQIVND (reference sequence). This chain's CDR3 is CASSTLAGGEQFF. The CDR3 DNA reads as TGTGCCAGTAGTACCCTAGCGGGAGGGGAGCAGTTCTTC.

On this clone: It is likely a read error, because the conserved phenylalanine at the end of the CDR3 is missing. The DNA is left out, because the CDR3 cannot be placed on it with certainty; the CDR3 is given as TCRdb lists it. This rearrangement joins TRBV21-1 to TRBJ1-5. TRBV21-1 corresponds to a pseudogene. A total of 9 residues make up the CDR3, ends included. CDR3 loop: CASSPPGWR.

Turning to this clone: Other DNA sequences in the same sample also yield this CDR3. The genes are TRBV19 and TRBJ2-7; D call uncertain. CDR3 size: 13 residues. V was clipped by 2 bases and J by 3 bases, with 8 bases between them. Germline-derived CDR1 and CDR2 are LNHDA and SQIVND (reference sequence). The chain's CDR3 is CASSISGFYEQYF. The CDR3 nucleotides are TGTGCCAGTAGTATATCGGGCTTCTACGAGCAGTACTTC.

This chain's CDR3 is CASSPSGSRYNEQFF. Written as DNA, the CDR3 is TGTGCCAGTAGTCCCAGCGGGAGTAGGTACAATGAGCAGTTCTTC. This chain links TRBV19 with TRBJ2-1, with 8 nucleotides matching TRBD2. J lost 4 bases, V lost 5 bases, and 7 bases had no gene match. Germline V gene lookup returns CDR1 LNHDA and CDR2 SQIVND (reference sequence). This CDR3 spans 15 amino acids.

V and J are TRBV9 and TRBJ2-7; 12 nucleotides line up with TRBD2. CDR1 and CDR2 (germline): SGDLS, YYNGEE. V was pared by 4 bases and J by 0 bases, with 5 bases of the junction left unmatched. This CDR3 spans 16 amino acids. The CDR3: CASSHGTSGRSYEQYF. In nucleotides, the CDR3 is TGTGCCAGCAGCCACGGGACTAGCGGGCGCTCCTACGAGCAGTACTTC.

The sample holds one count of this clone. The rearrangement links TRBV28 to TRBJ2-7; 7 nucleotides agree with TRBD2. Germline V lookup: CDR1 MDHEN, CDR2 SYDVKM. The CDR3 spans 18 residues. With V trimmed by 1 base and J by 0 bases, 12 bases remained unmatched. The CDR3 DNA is TGTGCCAGCAGTTTATTCACCGGGCTAGCGGCTTTCTCCTACGAGCAGTACTTC. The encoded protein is CASSLFTGLAAFSYEQYF. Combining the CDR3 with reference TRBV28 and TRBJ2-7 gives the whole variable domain DVKVTQSSRYLVKRTGEKVFLECVQDMDHENMFWYRQDPGLGLRLIYFSYDVKMKEKGDIPEGYSVSREKKERFSLILESASTNQTSMYLCASSLFTGLAAFSYEQYFGPGTRLTVT.

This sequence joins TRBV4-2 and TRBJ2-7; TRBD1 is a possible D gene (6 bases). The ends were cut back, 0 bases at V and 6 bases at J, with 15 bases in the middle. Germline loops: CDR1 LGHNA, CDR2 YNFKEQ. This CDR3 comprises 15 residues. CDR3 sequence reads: CASSQEGAILGEQYF. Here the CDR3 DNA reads TGTGCCAGCAGCCAAGAGGGGGCGATCCTCGGCGAGCAGTACTTC.